This T cell receptor beta chain was identified during a study of T cell responses to AZD1222 COVID-19 vaccine. General study findings and limits: All repertoire sampling was performed exclusively after the peak T cell response.

Assay: immunoSEQ multiplex PCR; the TCRdb copy retains only in-frame clones and omits some. Of around 130,000 clones listed, 80% to 95% are singletons. On this clone itself: Antigen specificity is unknown.

Germline V gene lookup returns CDR1 SGHRS and CDR2 YFSETQ. This CDR3 is built from 15 residues. V shed 4 bases, J shed 10 bases, and the junction held 11 bases outside the gene matches. Here the sequenced sample was peripheral blood, taken 28 days after the second AZD1222 dose. This sequence joins TRBV5-1 and TRBJ1-6, with 7 bases that match TRBD1. The TCR was taken from an adult who received the AZD1222 COVID-19 vaccine. This CDR3 is CASSAPQGDNSPLHF. The DNA for the CDR3 is TGCGCCAGCAGCGCGCCCCAGGGGGACAACTCACCCCTCCACTTT.